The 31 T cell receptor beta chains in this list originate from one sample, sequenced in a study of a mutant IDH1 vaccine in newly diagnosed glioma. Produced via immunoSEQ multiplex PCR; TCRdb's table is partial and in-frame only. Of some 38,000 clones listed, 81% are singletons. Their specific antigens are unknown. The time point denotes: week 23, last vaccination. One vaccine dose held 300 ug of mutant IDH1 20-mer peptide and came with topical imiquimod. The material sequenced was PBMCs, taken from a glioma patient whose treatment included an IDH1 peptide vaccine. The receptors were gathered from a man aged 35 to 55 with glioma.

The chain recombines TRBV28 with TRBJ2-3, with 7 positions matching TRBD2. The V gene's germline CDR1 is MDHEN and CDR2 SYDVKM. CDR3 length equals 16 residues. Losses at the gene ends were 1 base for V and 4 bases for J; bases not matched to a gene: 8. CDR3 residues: CASSLSTGLRADTQYF. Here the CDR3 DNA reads TGTGCCAGCAGTTTATCGACGGGACTAAGGGCAGATACGCAGTATTTT. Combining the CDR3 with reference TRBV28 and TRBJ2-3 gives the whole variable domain DVKVTQSSRYLVKRTGEKVFLECVQDMDHENMFWYRQDPGLGLRLIYFSYDVKMKEKGDIPEGYSVSREKKERFSLILESASTNQTSMYLCASSLSTGLRADTQYFGPGTRLTVL.

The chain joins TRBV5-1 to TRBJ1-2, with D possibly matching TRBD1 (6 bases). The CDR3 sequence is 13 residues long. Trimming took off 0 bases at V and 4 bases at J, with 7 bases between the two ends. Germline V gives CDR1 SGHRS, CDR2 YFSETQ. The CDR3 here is CASSLEGVYGYTF. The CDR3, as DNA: TGCGCCAGCAGCTTGGAGGGGGTCTATGGCTACACCTTC. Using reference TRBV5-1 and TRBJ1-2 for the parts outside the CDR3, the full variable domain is KAGVTQTPRYLIKTRGQQVTLSCSPISGHRSVSWYQQTPGQGLQFLFEYFSETQRNKGNFPGRFSGRQFSNSRSEMNVSTLELGDSALYLCASSLEGVYGYTFGSGTRLTVV.

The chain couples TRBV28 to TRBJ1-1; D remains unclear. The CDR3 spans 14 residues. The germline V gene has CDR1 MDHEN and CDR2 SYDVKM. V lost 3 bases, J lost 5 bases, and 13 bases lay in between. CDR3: CASSFVGRGTEAFF. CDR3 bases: TGTGCCAGCAGTTTCGTCGGGAGAGGGACTGAAGCTTTCTTT.

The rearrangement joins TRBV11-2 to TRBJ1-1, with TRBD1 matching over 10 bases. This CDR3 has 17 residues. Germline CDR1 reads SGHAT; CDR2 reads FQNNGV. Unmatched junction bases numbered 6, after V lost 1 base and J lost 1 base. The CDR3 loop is CASSLGVGTGANTEAFF. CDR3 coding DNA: TGTGCCAGCAGCTTAGGGGTGGGGACAGGGGCGAACACTGAAGCTTTCTTT.

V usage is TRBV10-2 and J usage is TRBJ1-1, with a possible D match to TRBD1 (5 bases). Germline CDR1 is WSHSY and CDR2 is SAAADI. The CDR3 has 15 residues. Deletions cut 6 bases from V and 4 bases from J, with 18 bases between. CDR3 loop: CASRLGGAGFTEAFF. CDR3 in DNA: TGCGCCAGCAGGCTGGGAGGGGCAGGATTCACTGAAGCTTTCTTT.

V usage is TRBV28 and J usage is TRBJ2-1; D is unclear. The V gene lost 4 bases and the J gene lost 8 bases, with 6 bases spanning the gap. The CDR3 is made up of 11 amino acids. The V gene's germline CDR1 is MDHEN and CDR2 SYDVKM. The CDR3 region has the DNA TGTGCCAGCAGTTGGGGTTATGAGCAGTTCTTC. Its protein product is CASSWGYEQFF.

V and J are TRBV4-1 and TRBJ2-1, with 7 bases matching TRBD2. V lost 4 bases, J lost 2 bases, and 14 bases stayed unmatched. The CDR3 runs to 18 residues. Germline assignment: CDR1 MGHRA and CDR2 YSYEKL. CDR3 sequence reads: CASSPRVGTTGAYNEQFF. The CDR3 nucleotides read TGCGCCAGCAGCCCCAGAGTAGGGACTACTGGGGCCTACAATGAGCAGTTCTTC.

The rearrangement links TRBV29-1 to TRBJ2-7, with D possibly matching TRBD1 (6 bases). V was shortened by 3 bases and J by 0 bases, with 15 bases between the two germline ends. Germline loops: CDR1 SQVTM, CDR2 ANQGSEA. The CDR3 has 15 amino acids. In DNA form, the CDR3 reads TGCAGCGTTGAGGGTAGTCAGGGGAGCTCCTACGAGCAGTACTTC. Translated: CSVEGSQGSSYEQYF.

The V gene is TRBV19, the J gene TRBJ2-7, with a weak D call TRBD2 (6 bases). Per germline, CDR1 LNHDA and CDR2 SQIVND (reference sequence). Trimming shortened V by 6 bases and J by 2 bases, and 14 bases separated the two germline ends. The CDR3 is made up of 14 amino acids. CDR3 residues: CASSFHSGAYEQYF. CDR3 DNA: TGTGCCAGTAGCTTTCATTCGGGGGCCTACGAGCAGTACTTC.

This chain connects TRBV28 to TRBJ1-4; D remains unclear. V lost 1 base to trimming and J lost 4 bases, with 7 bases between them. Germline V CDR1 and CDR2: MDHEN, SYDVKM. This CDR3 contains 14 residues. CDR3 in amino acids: CASSLSGYNEKLFF. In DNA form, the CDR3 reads TGTGCCAGCAGTTTATCGGGCTATAATGAAAAACTGTTTTTT.

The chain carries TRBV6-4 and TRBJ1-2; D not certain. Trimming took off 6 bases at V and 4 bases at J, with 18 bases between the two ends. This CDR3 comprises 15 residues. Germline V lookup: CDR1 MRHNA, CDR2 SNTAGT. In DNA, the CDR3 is TGTGCCAGCAGCCCCAAGGTAGGCAGTTCCTATGGCTACACCTTC. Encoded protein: CASSPKVGSSYGYTF.

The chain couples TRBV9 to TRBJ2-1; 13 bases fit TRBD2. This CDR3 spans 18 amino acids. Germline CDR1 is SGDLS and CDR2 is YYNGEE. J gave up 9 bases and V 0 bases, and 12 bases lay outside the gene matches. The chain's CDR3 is CASSVDFTSGRAWGEQFF. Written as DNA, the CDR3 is TGTGCCAGCAGCGTAGACTTCACTAGCGGGAGGGCCTGGGGTGAGCAGTTCTTC.

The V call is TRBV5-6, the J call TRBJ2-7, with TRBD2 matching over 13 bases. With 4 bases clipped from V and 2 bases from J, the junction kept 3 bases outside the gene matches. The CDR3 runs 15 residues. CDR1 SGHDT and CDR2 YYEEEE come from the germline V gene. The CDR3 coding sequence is TGTGCCAGCAGCCCACTAGCGGGAGGGCCCTACGAGCAGTACTTC. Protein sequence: CASSPLAGGPYEQYF.

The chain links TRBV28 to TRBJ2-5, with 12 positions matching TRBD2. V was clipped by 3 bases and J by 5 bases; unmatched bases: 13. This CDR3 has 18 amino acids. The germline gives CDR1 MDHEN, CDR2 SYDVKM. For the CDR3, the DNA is TGTGCCAGCAGTTTTTACAGGAGGCTAGCGGGAGGGCGGGAGACCCAGTACTTC. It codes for CASSFYRRLAGGRETQYF.

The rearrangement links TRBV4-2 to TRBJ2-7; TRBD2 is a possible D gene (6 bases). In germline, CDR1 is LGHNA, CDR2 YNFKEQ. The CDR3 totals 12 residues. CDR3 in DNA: TGTGTTCCGCGGGGTTCGGGGTACGAGCAGTACTTC. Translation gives CVPRGSGYEQYF.

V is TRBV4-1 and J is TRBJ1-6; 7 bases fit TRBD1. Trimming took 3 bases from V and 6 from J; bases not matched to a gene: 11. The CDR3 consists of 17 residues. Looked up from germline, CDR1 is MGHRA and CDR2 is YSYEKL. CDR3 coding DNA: TGCGCCAGCAGCCATTATTATGAGGACAGGCCTAATTCACCCCTCCACTTT. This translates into CASSHYYEDRPNSPLHF.

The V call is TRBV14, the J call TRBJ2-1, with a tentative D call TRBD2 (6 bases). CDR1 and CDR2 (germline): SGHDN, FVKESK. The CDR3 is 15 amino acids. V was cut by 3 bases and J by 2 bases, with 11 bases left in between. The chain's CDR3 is CASSHRRDAYNEQFF. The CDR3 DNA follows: TGTGCCAGCAGCCACAGGAGGGATGCCTACAATGAGCAGTTCTTC.

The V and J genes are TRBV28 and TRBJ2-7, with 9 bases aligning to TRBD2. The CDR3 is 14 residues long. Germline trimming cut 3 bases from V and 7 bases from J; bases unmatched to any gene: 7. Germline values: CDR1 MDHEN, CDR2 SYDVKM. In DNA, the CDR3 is TGTGCCAGCAGTTTTATCAGCGGGAGGATAGAGCAGTACTTC. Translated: CASSFISGRIEQYF.

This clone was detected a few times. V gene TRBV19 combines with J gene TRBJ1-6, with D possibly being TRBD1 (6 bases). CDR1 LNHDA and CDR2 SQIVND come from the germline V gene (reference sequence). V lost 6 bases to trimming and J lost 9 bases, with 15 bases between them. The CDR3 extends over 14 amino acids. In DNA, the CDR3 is TGTGCCAGTAGCCCGGGGCCCAGGGGTTCACCCCTCCACTTT. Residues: CASSPGPRGSPLHF.

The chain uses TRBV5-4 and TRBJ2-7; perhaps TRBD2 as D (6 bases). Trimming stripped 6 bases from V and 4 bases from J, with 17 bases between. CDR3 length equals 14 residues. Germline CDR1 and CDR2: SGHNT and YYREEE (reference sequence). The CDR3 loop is CASTIGGSMYEQYF. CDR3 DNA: TGTGCCAGCACCATAGGAGGGTCGATGTACGAGCAGTACTTC.

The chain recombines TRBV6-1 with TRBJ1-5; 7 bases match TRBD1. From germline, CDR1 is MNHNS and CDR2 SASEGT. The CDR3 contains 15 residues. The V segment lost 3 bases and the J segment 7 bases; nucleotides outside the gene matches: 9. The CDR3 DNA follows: TGTGCCAGCAGTGATTCGACAGGGTGGGGACAGCCCCAGCATTTT. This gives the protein CASSDSTGWGQPQHF.

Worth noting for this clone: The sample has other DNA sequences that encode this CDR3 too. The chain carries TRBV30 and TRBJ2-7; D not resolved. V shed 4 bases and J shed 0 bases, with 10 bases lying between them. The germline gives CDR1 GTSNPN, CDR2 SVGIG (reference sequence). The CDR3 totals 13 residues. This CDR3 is CAWIRLSSYEQYF. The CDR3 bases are TGTGCCTGGATCAGGTTGAGCTCCTACGAGCAGTACTTC.

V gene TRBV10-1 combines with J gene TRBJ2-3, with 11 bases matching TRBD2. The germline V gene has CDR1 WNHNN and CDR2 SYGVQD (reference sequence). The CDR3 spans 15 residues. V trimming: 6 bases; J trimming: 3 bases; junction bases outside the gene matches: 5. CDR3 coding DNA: TGCGCCAGCAGCCTACTAGCGGGGGTAACAGATACGCAGTATTTT. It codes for CASSLLAGVTDTQYF.

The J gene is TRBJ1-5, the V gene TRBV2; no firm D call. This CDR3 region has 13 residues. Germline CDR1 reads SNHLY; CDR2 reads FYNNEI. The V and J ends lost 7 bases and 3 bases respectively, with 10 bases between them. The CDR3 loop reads CASTILVNQPQHF. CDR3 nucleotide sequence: TGTGCCAGCACTATCCTCGTCAATCAGCCCCAGCATTTT.

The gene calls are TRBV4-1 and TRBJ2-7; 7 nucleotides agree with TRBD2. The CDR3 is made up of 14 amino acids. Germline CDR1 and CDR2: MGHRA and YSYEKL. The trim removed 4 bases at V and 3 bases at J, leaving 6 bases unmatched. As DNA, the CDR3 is TGCGCCAGCAGCCCAGAGCGGGATTACTACGAGCAGTACTTC. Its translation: CASSPERDYYEQYF.

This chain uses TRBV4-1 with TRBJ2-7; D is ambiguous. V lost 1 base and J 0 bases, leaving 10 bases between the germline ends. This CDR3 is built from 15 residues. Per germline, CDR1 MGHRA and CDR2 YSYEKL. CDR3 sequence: CASSQVGRSSYEQYF. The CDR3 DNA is TGCGCCAGCAGCCAAGTGGGCAGGAGCTCCTACGAGCAGTACTTC.

Here the CDR3 DNA reads TGTGCCAGCAGTTTATCGGGCAGTTTCGAAAAACTGTTTTTT. Protein sequence: CASSLSGSFEKLFF. The chain recombines TRBV27 with TRBJ1-4; D is ambiguous. V lost 0 bases and J 8 bases, leaving 10 bases between the germline ends. CDR1 MNHEY and CDR2 SMNVEV come from the germline V gene (reference sequence). The CDR3 has 14 residues.

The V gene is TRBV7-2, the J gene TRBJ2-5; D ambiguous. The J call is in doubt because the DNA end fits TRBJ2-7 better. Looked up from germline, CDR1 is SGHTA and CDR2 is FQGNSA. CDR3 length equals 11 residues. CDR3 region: CASSEIREQYF. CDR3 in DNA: TGTGCCAGCAGCGAAATTCGCGAGCAGTACTTC.

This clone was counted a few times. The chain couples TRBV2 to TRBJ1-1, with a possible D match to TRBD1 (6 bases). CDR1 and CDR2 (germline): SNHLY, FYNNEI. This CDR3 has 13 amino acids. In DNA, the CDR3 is TGTGCGACATTCGAGGGAGGGGGCACTGAAGCTTTCTTT. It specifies CATFEGGGTEAFF.

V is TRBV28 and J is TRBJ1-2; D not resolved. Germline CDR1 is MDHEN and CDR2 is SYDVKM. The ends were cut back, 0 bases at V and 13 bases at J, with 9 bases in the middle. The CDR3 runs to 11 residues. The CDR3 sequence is CASSLWDEGTF. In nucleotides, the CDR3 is TGTGCCAGCAGTTTATGGGACGAGGGCACCTTC.

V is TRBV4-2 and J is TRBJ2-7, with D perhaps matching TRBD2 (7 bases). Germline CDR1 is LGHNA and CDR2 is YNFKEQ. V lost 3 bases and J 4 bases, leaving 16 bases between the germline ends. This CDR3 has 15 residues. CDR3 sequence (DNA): TGTGCCAGCAGCCACGAGGGGGGGACATCTTACGAGCAGTACTTC. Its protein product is CASSHEGGTSYEQYF.